The 26 T cell receptor beta chains listed next were all sequenced from one sample in a study of lymphopenia after photon versus proton radiotherapy. Libraries were prepared by immunoSEQ multiplex PCR; TCRdb keeps only in-frame clonotypes and omits some of them. Of under 70,000 clones in the sample, under 95% were seen once. The sample was peripheral blood, taken from a patient treated with photon-based radiotherapy. These receptors originate from a woman aged 40 to 55 with cholangiocarcinoma.

This rearrangement joins TRBV5-1 to TRBJ1-5, with TRBD1 matching 11 bases. Germline V gives CDR1 SGHRS, CDR2 YFSETQ. This CDR3 contains 16 residues. J lost 3 bases, V lost 4 bases, and 6 bases had no gene match. The CDR3 reads CASSPGTGGLNQPQHF. The CDR3 DNA sequence: TGCGCCAGCAGCCCTGGGACAGGGGGTCTCAATCAGCCCCAGCATTTT.

This sequence joins TRBV28 and TRBJ1-6; D is undetermined. The V and J ends lost 2 bases and 7 bases respectively, with 9 bases between them. Germline V gene data show CDR1 as MDHEN and CDR2 as SYDVKM. This CDR3 region has 14 residues. CDR3 in DNA: TGTGCCAGCAGTTTAGAGACGGCCAATTCACCCCTCCACTTT. Protein product: CASSLETANSPLHF.

The chain is built from TRBV18 and TRBJ1-1; 8 bases match TRBD1. V was pared by 3 bases and J by 2 bases, with 2 bases of the junction left unmatched. The germline V gene has CDR1 KGHSH and CDR2 LQKENI. This CDR3 region has 14 residues. The CDR3 DNA sequence: TGTGCCAGCTCACCCGGACAGGGAAACACTGAAGCTTTCTTT. Amino acids: CASSPGQGNTEAFF.

Only one count was recorded for this clone. The chain has TRBV15 and TRBJ2-2; 9 bases agree with TRBD1. Germline V gene data show CDR1 as LNHNV and CDR2 as YYDKDF (reference sequence). This CDR3 spans 15 amino acids. V lost 5 bases and J lost 5; bases outside the gene matches: 6. DNA of the CDR3: TGTGCCACCAGCGGACAGGGGTTGGGAACCGGGGAGCTGTTTTTT. Protein product: CATSGQGLGTGELFF.

The V gene is TRBV9, the J gene TRBJ2-7, with TRBD1 matching 7 bases. V lost 3 bases and J lost 7; bases outside the gene matches: 10. Germline V gene lookup returns CDR1 SGDLS and CDR2 YYNGEE. The CDR3 is 14 residues long. In DNA form, the CDR3 reads TGTGCCAGCAGCGCGGGACAGCAGACGGGAGAGCAGTACTTC. This translates into CASSAGQQTGEQYF.

The chain is built from TRBV18 and TRBJ1-1; TRBD1 aligns across 8 bases. From germline, CDR1 is KGHSH and CDR2 LQKENI. This CDR3 spans 15 amino acids. V lost 2 bases to trimming and J lost 6 bases; unmatched junction nucleotides: 8. The CDR3, as DNA: TGTGCCAGCTCACCATTCCTACAGGGGGGGTCTGAAGCTTTCTTT. It specifies CASSPFLQGGSEAFF.

The CDR3 loop is CASSQEIGRDIGAGELFF. The CDR3 DNA follows: TGCGCCAGCAGCCAAGAAATAGGAAGGGACATCGGGGCCGGGGAGCTGTTTTTT. The chain employs TRBV4-3 and TRBJ2-2; D may be TRBD1 (6 bases). The germline V gene encodes CDR1 LGHNA and CDR2 YSLEER. CDR3 length: 18 residues. V shed 0 bases and J shed 6 bases, with 20 bases lying between them.

This chain links TRBV21-1 with TRBJ1-5; the table's D call TRBD1 went unverified against the DNA. TRBV21-1 is termed a pseudogene. The CDR3 consists of 14 residues. The CDR3 reads CASRRRDRCPRVHF. The CDR3 DNA reads as TGTGCCAGCAGACGCCGGGACAGGTGCCCTCGAGTCCATTTT.

The chain recombines TRBV5-4 with TRBJ1-6; 7 bases are a match to TRBD1. CDR1 is SGHNT and CDR2 is YYREEE in the germline V gene (reference sequence). V was clipped by 5 bases and J by 5 bases; unmatched bases: 7. The CDR3 loop spans 15 amino acids. The CDR3 DNA is TGTGCCAGCAGGGACGGGACAGTCAATAATTCACCCCTCCACTTT. The encoded protein is CASRDGTVNNSPLHF.

The genes are TRBV19 and TRBJ2-7, with D possibly being TRBD1 (6 bases). Germline lookup yields CDR1 LNHDA and CDR2 SQIVND (reference sequence). Trimming took 5 bases from V and 1 from J, leaving 15 bases between them. CDR3 length: 15 amino acids. CDR3 loop: CASSHVGTYSYEQYF. The CDR3 nucleotides read TGTGCCAGTAGTCACGTCGGGACATATTCCTACGAGCAGTACTTC.

This chain links TRBV11-2 with TRBJ1-5; maybe TRBD1 (5 bases). The germline V gene has CDR1 SGHAT and CDR2 FQNNGV. The CDR3 contains 15 residues. Trimming cost V 0 bases and J 9 bases, with 15 bases left between them. In nucleotides, the CDR3 is TGTGCCAGCAGCTTAGATCTCACAGCCCAGGGGCCCCAGCATTTT. It encodes CASSLDLTAQGPQHF.

This chain links TRBV11-1 with TRBJ2-1; D is possibly TRBD1 or TRBD2 (5 bases each). V shed 5 bases and J shed 6 bases, with 23 bases lying between them. CDR1 and CDR2 (germline): SGHAT, FQDESV (reference sequence). The CDR3 is made up of 17 amino acids. The CDR3 DNA follows: TGTGCCAGCAGCACTCGGGACGGCCGACCTGCAACCAATGAGCAGTTCTTC. Its protein is CASSTRDGRPATNEQFF.

This sequence joins TRBV19 and TRBJ1-1; D gene uncertain. Germline V gene sequence: CDR1 LNHDA, CDR2 SQIVND (reference sequence). This CDR3 contains 13 residues. Trimming removed 2 bases at V and 1 base at J, with 5 bases between. This chain's CDR3 is CASSINPNTEAFF. The DNA for the CDR3 is TGTGCCAGTAGTATAAACCCGAACACTGAAGCTTTCTTT.

The CDR3 region is CASSPLGASGYTF. The CDR3, as DNA: TGTGCCAGCAGCCCCTTGGGGGCTTCTGGCTACACCTTC. The chain is built from TRBV9 and TRBJ1-2; D is possibly TRBD1 (6 bases). The V end lost 4 bases, the J end lost 7 bases, and 14 bases lay between the germline ends. This CDR3 spans 13 amino acids. CDR1 is SGDLS and CDR2 is YYNGEE in the germline V gene.

The chain combines TRBV30 with TRBJ2-3, with 9 positions matching TRBD2. Germline trimming cut 1 base from V and 6 bases from J; bases unmatched to any gene: 8. The CDR3 runs 15 residues. Germline CDR1 and CDR2: GTSNPN and SVGIG (reference sequence). CDR3 nucleotide sequence: TGTGCCTGGAGTGGTTCAGCGGGAGGCAGGGATACGCAGTATTTT. Translation gives CAWSGSAGGRDTQYF.

The V and J genes are TRBV29-1 and TRBJ2-6; weak D call: TRBD1 (5 bases). Germline V CDR1 and CDR2: SQVTM, ANQGSEA. The V gene lost 3 bases and the J gene lost 0 bases, with 9 bases spanning the gap. The CDR3 spans 15 residues. CDR3 sequence: CSVEGRDSGANVLTF. The CDR3 coding sequence is TGCAGCGTTGAGGGCAGGGACTCTGGGGCCAACGTCCTGACTTTC. The full variable domain, its missing parts supplied by reference TRBV29-1 and TRBJ2-6, is SAVISQKPSRDICQRGTSLTIQCQVDSQVTMMFWYRQQPGQSLTLIATANQGSEATYESGFVIDKFPISRPNLTFSTLTVSNMSPEDSSIYLCSVEGRDSGANVLTFGAGSRLTVL.

V and J are TRBV5-1 and TRBJ1-1; the match to TRBD1 covers 7 bases. The CDR3 sequence is 13 residues long. Germline CDR1 and CDR2: SGHRS and YFSETQ. The V and J ends lost 2 bases and 4 bases, in that order; junction bases with no gene match: 2. The DNA for the CDR3 is TGCGCCAGCAGCTTTGCAGGGGGCACTGAAGCTTTCTTT. Translated: CASSFAGGTEAFF.

V is TRBV6-4 and J is TRBJ1-2, with 7 bases fitting TRBD1. CDR1 is MRHNA and CDR2 is SNTAGT in the germline V gene. The junction had 14 bases not matched to a gene; V was cut back by 8 bases and J by 5 bases. This CDR3 spans 15 amino acids. CDR3 sequence (DNA): TGTGCCAGCCAAGTGGAAGGGGGCAATTCTTATGGCTACACCTTC. Translation: CASQVEGGNSYGYTF.

V usage is TRBV5-1 and J usage is TRBJ1-4; D unresolved. V dropped 0 bases and J dropped 8 bases, with 14 bases sitting between them. From germline, CDR1 is SGHRS and CDR2 YFSETQ. There are 15 residues in the CDR3. CDR3 residues: CASSLATEAREKLFF. In DNA form, the CDR3 reads TGCGCCAGCAGCTTGGCAACTGAGGCGCGAGAAAAACTGTTTTTT.

The chain combines TRBV4-3 with TRBJ1-5; D might be TRBD1 (6 bases). Between the trimmed V and J ends, which lost 2 bases and 1 base, there was a span of 15 bases. Germline V gene lookup returns CDR1 LGHNA and CDR2 YSLEER. The CDR3 is 17 amino acids. CDR3 residues: CASSQYGGGESNQPQHF. As DNA, the CDR3 is TGCGCCAGCAGCCAATACGGGGGCGGCGAAAGCAATCAGCCCCAGCATTTT.

The chain's CDR3 is CASSVGTGGYEQFF. Written as DNA, the CDR3 is TGTGCCAGCAGCGTAGGGACAGGGGGCTATGAGCAGTTCTTC. The chain is built from TRBV9 and TRBJ2-1; 11 bases match TRBD1. From germline, CDR1 is SGDLS and CDR2 YYNGEE. V lost 0 bases to trimming and J lost 8 bases; unmatched junction nucleotides: 1. The CDR3 extends over 14 amino acids.

The genes are TRBV29-1 and TRBJ2-5; D ambiguous. This CDR3 has 15 residues. V lost 1 base, J lost 2 bases, and 14 bases lay in between. Germline CDR1 reads SQVTM; CDR2 reads ANQGSEA. The CDR3: CSVEGVANYQETQYF. The CDR3 DNA reads TGCAGCGTTGAAGGAGTCGCCAACTATCAAGAGACCCAGTACTTC.

This clone was recorded only once. The chain combines TRBV7-2 with TRBJ2-5; 16 nucleotides align to TRBD2. Germline V gives CDR1 SGHTA, CDR2 FQGNSA. Trimming cost V 5 bases and J 5 bases; bases outside gene matches: 2. The CDR3 is made up of 15 amino acids. The CDR3 region is CASSQGLAGGETQYF. CDR3 DNA sequence: TGTGCCAGCAGCCAGGGACTAGCGGGAGGGGAGACCCAGTACTTC. The full variable domain, with the rest looked up from reference TRBV7-2 and TRBJ2-5, is GAGVSQSPSNKVTEKGKDVELRCDPISGHTALYWYRQSLGQGLEFLIYFQGNSAPDKSGLPSDRFSAERTGGSVSTLTIQRTQQEDSAVYLCASSQGLAGGETQYFGPGTRLLVL.

The gene calls are TRBV4-3 and TRBJ2-3; the D gene could be TRBD1 or TRBD2 (5 bases each). CDR3 length: 16 amino acids. Germline V gene sequence: CDR1 LGHNA, CDR2 YSLEER. The ends were cut back, 0 bases at V and 3 bases at J, with 13 bases in the middle. CDR3 coding DNA: TGCGCCAGCAGCCAAGATGGGGCGGGCACTACAGATACGCAGTATTTT. Translated, it gives CASSQDGAGTTDTQYF.

This clone showed up just once. The chain uses TRBV20-1 and TRBJ2-7; unclear D gene. V lost 6 bases to trimming and J lost 3 bases, with 9 bases between them. CDR3 length equals 11 residues. Germline CDR1 reads DFQATT; CDR2 reads SNEGSKA (reference sequence). CDR3 bases: TGCAGTGCCCGAGCCCACTACGAGCAGTACTTC. Translated, it gives CSARAHYEQYF.

This chain links TRBV11-2 with TRBJ2-1; 12 nucleotides match TRBD2. The CDR3 sequence is 15 residues long. Germline V gene data show CDR1 as SGHAT and CDR2 as FQNNGV. V was clipped by 4 bases and J by 6 bases; unmatched bases: 4. The CDR3 sequence is CASSSSSGGANEQFF. Written as DNA, the CDR3 is TGTGCCAGCAGCTCGTCTAGCGGGGGGGCCAATGAGCAGTTCTTC.